This T cell receptor beta chain is from a study of T cell repertoires in cytomegalovirus infection. This CDR3 region has 13 residues. CDR1 is LNHDA, CDR2 SQIVND, per germline (reference sequence). The V and J ends lost 5 bases and 1 base respectively, with 8 bases between them. MiXCR, run by TCRdb on the reads, gives a single entry per CDR3 protein. The table includes hundreds of thousands of distinct CDR3 sequences, roughly 16% detected once. The chain employs TRBV19 and TRBJ1-1, with D unresolved. The sample consisted of PBMCs. The source is a human donor in good health (CMV status not recorded). Some clones in this sample may be carry-over from other donors' samples. CDR3 nucleotide sequence: TGTGCCAGTAGTGAACATACGAACACTGAAGCTTTCTTT. The encoded protein is CASSEHTNTEAFF. Full variable domain (missing parts from reference TRBV19 and TRBJ1-1): DGGITQSPKYLFRKEGQNVTLSCEQNLNHDAMYWYRQDPGQGLRLIYYSQIVNDFQKGDIAEGYSVSREKKESFPLTVTSAQKNPTAFYLCASSEHTNTEAFFGQGTRLTVV.